The entry that follows covers one T cell receptor (beta chain) sequence. What it binds is unknown. This specimen comes from a study of cytotoxic CD8 clonotypes in ibrutinib-treated CLL. Study outcomes and limitations: Baseline clonality, higher than in age-matched healthy donors, tracked circulating CD8+ T-cell counts. Clonality showed a rise at ibrutinib response that reversed toward baseline at progression.

Investigators sought sequencing depths of between 1 in 200,000 and 1 in 1 million T cells. Sequencing was performed with immunoSEQ multiplex PCR; in TCRdb, only in-frame clones are kept and a portion is missing. The table lists roughly 150,000 clones, roughly 76% of them singletons. Trimming left V 1 base short and J 2 bases short, with 12 bases between. Germline CDR1 reads SEHNR; CDR2 reads FQNEAQ (reference sequence). The CDR3 contains 15 residues. Sequencing used PBMCs, obtained after 24 months of ibrutinib treatment. The chain recombines TRBV7-9 with TRBJ2-7; tentatively, D is TRBD1 (5 bases). The clonotype was recovered from a human donor with chronic lymphocytic leukemia. The DNA of the CDR3 is TGTGCCAGCAGCTTAGGGCAGGGCTGGACCTACGAGCAGTACTTC. This translates into CASSLGQGWTYEQYF. Full variable domain (missing parts from reference TRBV7-9 and TRBJ2-7): DTGVSQNPRHKITKRGQNVTFRCDPISEHNRLYWYRQTLGQGPEFLTYFQNEAQLEKSRLLSDRFSAERPKGSFSTLEIQRTEQGDSAMYLCASSLGQGWTYEQYFGPGTRLTVT.